This T cell receptor (beta chain) was sequenced during a study of blood T cell repertoires in COVID-19. Study-wide background: The samples span acute and convalescent COVID-19 from the United States, Italy and Spain. The cDNA or gDNA used as material had been derived from T cells, B-cell-depleted T cells, or PBMCs.

Methods used by the authors: Reference gene primer amplification in the assay estimated nucleated cell counts. TCRdb's copy holds only in-frame clones and misses some; the assay was immunoSEQ multiplex PCR. V and J calls and clone size are given by that table; D and trimming were obtained from the DNA. The sample has about 150,000 clones, 85% to 90% seen once. The length of the CDR3 is 16 residues. Trimming at V came to 1 base and at J to 8 bases, leaving 8 bases not matched to a gene. Per germline, CDR1 SGHTA and CDR2 FQGNSA. The sample consisted of peripheral blood. The chain is built from TRBV7-2 and TRBJ2-3; 11 nucleotides match TRBD2. This TCR derives from a woman aged 70 to 79 with acute or convalescent COVID-19. The CDR3 DNA follows: TGTGCCAGCAGCTTAGTAGCGGGGGGGCCTAGTAGTACGCAGTATTTT. This sequence encodes CASSLVAGGPSSTQYF.